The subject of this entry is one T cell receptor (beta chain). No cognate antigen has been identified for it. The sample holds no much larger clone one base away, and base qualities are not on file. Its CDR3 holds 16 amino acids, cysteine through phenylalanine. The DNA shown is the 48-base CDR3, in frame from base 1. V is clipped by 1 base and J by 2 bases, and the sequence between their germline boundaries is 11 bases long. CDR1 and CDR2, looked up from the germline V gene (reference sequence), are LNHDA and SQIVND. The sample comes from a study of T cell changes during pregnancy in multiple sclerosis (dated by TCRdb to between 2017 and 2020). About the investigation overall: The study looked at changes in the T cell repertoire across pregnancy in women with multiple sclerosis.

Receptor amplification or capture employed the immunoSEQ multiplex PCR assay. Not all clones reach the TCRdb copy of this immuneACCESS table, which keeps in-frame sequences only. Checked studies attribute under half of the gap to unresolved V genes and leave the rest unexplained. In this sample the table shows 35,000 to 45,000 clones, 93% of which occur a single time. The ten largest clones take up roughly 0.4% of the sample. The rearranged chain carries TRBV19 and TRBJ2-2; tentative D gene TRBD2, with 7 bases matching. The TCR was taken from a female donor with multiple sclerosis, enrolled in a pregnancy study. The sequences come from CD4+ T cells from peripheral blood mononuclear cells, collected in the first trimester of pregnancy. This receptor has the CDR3 CASSIGRGPNTGELFF. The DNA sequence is TGTGCCAGTAGTATAGGGCGGGGGCCCAACACCGGGGAGCTGTTTTTT.